This TCR beta chain was observed in a study of blood T cell repertoires in COVID-19. Study-wide context: PBMCs, B-cell-depleted T cells, or T cells provided the cDNA or gDNA that made up the material.

This clone was counted only a few times. Profiling relied on immunoSEQ multiplex PCR, and the TCRdb table lists in-frame clones only, not all of them. The sample lists over 300,000 clones; around 88% were seen once. The length of the CDR3 is 14 residues. V lost 4 bases, J lost 1 base, and 12 bases lay in between. The germline V gene has CDR1 SGDLS and CDR2 YYNGEE. The gene calls are TRBV9 and TRBJ2-7; D uncertain. This clonotype was obtained from a woman in her forties or fifties with acute or convalescent COVID-19. The sequencing sample was made of peripheral blood. The CDR3 coding sequence is TGTGCCAGCAGCCCGCCGACTGGATCCTACGAGCAGTACTTC. Translation: CASSPPTGSYEQYF. The full variable domain, rest sourced from reference TRBV9 and TRBJ2-7, is DSGVTQTPKHLITATGQRVTLRCSPRSGDLSVYWYQQSLDQGLQFLIQYYNGEERAKGNILERFSAQQFPDLHSELNLSSLELGDSALYFCASSPPTGSYEQYFGPGTRLTVT.